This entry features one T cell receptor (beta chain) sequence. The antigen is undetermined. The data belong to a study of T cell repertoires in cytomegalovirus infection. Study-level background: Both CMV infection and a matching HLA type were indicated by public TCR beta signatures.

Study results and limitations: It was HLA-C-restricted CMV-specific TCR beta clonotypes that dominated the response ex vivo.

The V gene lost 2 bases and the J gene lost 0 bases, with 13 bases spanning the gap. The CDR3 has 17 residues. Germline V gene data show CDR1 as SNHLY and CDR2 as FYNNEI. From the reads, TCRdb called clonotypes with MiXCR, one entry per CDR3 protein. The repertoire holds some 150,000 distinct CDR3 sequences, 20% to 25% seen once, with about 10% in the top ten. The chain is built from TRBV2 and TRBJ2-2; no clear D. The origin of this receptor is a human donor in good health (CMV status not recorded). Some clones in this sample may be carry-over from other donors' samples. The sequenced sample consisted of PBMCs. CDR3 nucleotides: TGTGCCAGCAGTGAAATACCCCGGACGACGAACACCGGGGAGCTGTTTTTT. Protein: CASSEIPRTTNTGELFF.